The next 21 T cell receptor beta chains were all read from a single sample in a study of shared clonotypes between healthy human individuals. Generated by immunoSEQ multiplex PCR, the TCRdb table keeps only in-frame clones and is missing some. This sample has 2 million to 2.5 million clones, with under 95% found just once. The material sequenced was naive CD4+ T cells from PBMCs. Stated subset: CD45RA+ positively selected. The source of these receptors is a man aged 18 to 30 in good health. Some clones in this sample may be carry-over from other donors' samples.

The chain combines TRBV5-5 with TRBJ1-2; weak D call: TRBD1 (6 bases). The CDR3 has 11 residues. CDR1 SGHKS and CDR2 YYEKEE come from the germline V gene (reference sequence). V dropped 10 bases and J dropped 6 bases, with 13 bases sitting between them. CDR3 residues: CAGGTLHGYTF. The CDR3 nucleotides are TGTGCCGGAGGGACACTCCATGGCTACACCTTC.

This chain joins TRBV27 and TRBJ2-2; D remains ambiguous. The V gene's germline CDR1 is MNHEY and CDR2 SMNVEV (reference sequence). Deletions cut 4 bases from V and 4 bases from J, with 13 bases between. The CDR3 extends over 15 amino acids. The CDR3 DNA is TGTGCCAGCAGTTCCCAGACGACGGGCACCGGGGAGCTGTTTTTT. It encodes CASSSQTTGTGELFF.

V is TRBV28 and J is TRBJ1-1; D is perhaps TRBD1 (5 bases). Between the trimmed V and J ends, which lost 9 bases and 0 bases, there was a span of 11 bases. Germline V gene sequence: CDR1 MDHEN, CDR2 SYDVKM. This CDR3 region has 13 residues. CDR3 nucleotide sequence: TGTGCCAGTATCTCAGGGTTGAACACTGAAGCTTTCTTT. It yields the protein CASISGLNTEAFF.

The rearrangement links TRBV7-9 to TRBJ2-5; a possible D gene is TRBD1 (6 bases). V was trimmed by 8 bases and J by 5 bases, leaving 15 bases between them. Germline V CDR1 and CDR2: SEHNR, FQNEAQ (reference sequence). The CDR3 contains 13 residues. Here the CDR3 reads CASGQRDRETQYF. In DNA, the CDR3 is TGTGCCAGCGGACAGCGAGATCGGGAGACCCAGTACTTC.

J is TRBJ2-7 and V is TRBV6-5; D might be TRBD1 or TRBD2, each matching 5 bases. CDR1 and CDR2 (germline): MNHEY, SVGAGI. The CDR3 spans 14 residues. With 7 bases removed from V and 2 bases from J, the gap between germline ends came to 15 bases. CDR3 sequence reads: CASMAWDGTYEQYF. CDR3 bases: TGTGCCAGCATGGCCTGGGACGGTACCTACGAGCAGTACTTC.

The DNA of the CDR3 is TGCGCCAGCAGCTTGGATTCTAGCGGTCACACCGGGGAGCTGTTTTTT. Encoded protein: CASSLDSSGHTGELFF. The chain joins TRBV5-1 to TRBJ2-2; 7 bases line up with TRBD2. Germline V gene sequence: CDR1 SGHRS, CDR2 YFSETQ. J was trimmed by 3 bases and V by 0 bases; bases with no gene match: 5. The CDR3 is made up of 16 amino acids.

CDR3 protein: CASRTGTVDQETQYF. DNA for the CDR3: TGTGCCAGCAGAACCGGGACAGTTGACCAAGAGACCCAGTACTTC. The rearrangement joins TRBV2 to TRBJ2-5, with 7 bases lining up with TRBD1. Germline assignment: CDR1 SNHLY and CDR2 FYNNEI. After removal of 6 bases from V and 0 bases from J, the junction contained 7 bases not matched to a gene. The CDR3 runs to 15 residues.

CDR3: CASSAGQIGGTDTQYF. The CDR3 DNA reads as TGTGCCAGCAGCGCAGGGCAAATCGGGGGCACAGATACGCAGTATTTT. This sequence joins TRBV9 and TRBJ2-3; D might be TRBD1 or TRBD2, each matching 5 bases. Trimming shortened V by 3 bases and J by 1 base, and 15 bases separated the two germline ends. The CDR3 is 16 residues long. Germline V CDR1 and CDR2: SGDLS, YYNGEE.

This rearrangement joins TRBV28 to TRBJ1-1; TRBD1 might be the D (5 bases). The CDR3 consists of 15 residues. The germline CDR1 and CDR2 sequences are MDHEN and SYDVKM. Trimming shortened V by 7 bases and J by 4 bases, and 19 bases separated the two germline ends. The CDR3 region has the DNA TGTGCCAGCACCCTCGAGGGGCAATGGAGCACTGAAGCTTTCTTT. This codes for CASTLEGQWSTEAFF.

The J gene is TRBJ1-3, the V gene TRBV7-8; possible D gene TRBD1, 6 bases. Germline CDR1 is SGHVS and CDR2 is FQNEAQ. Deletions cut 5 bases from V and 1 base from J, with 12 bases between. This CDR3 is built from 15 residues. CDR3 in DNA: TGTGCCAGCAGCCTACAGGGTAATTCTGGAAACACCATATATTTT. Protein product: CASSLQGNSGNTIYF.

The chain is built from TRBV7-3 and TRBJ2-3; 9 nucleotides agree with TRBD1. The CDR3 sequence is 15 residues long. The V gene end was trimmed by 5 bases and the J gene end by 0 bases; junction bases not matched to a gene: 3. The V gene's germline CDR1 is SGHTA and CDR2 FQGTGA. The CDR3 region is CASSGGQGSTDTQYF. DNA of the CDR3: TGTGCCAGCAGCGGGGGACAGGGTAGCACAGATACGCAGTATTTT. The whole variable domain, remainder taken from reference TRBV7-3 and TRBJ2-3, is GAGVSQTPSNKVTEKGKYVELRCDPISGHTALYWYRQSLGQGPEFLIYFQGTGAADDSGLPNDRFFAVRPEGSVSTLKIQRTERGDSAVYLCASSGGQGSTDTQYFGPGTRLTVL.

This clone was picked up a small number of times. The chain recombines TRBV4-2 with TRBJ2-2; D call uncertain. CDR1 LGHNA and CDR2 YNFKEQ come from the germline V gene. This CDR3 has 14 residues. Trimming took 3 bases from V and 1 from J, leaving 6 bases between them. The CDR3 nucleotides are TGTGCCAGCAGCCAGAGGCAGAACACCGGGGAGCTGTTTTTT. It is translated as CASSQRQNTGELFF.

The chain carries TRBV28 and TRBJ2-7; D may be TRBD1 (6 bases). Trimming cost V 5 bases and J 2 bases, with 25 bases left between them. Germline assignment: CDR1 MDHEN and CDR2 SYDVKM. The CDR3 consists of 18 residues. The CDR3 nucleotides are TGTGCCAGCAGTCCCCGGGGCCTGGGGCAGGGGATAGCCTACGAGCAGTACTTC. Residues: CASSPRGLGQGIAYEQYF.

The CDR3 DNA reads as TGCGCCAGCAGCTTGCAACAACCCGGAAGTGAAGCTTTCTTT. Encoded protein: CASSLQQPGSEAFF. The chain carries TRBV5-1 and TRBJ1-1; D is ambiguous. CDR1 is SGHRS, CDR2 YFSETQ, per germline. There are 14 residues in the CDR3. The V end lost 1 base, the J end lost 7 bases, and 14 bases lay between the germline ends. Full variable domain (rest looked up from reference TRBV5-1 and TRBJ1-1): KAGVTQTPRYLIKTRGQQVTLSCSPISGHRSVSWYQQTPGQGLQFLFEYFSETQRNKGNFPGRFSGRQFSNSRSEMNVSTLELGDSALYLCASSLQQPGSEAFFGQGTRLTVV.

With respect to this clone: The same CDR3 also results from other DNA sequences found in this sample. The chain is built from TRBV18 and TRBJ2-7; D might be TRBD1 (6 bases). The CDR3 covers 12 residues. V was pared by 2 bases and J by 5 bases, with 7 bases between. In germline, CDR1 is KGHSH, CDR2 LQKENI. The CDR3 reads CASSPTGNEQYF. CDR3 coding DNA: TGTGCCAGCTCACCAACAGGGAACGAGCAGTACTTC.

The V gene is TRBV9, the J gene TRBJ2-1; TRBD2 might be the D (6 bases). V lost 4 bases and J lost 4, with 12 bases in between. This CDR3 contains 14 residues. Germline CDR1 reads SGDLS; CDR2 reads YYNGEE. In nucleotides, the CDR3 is TGTGCCAGCAGCCCCGGGCGGGGTTACAATGAGCAGTTCTTC. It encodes CASSPGRGYNEQFF.

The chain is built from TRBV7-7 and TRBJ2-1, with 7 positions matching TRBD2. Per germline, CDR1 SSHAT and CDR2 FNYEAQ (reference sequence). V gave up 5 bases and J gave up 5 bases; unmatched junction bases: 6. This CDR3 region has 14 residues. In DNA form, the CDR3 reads TGTGCCAGCAGCCGCACCGGGGGGAACAATGAGCAGTTCTTC. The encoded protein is CASSRTGGNNEQFF.

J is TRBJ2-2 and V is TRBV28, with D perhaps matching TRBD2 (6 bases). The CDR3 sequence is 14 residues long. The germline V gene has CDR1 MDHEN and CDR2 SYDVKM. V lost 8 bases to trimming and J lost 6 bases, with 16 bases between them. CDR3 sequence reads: CASQKRAWSGELFF. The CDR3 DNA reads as TGTGCCAGCCAAAAGCGGGCTTGGTCCGGGGAGCTGTTTTTT.

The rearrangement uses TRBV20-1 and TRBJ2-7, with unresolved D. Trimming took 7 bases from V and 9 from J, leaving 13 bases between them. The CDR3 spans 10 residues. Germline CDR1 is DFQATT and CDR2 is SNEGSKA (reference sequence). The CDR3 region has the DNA TGCAGTGTCCTCAAGGCAGGGCAGTACTTC. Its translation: CSVLKAGQYF.

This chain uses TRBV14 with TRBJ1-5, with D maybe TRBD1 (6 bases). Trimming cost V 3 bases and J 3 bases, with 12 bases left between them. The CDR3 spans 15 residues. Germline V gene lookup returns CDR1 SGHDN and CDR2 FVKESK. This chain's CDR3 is CASSQGGLFNQPQHF. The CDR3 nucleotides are TGTGCCAGCAGCCAGGGGGGCCTGTTCAATCAGCCCCAGCATTTT.

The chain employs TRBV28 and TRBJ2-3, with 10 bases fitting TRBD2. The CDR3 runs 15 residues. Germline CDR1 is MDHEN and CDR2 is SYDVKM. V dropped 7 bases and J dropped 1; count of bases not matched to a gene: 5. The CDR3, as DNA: TGTGCCAGCAATAAGAGCGGGAGGGGCACAGATACGCAGTATTTT. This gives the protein CASNKSGRGTDTQYF.